Below are 10 T cell receptor beta chains sequenced from a single sample in a study of T cells in Graves' hyperthyroidism and ophthalmopathy. Amplification targeted TCR beta CDR3 regions from RNA transcripts. HTBI primers drove first-round RT-PCR of the TCR CDR3. TCRdb re-analysed the multiplex PCR reads in MiXCR, keeping a single row per CDR3 protein. The top ten hold over 6% of the sample, which has about 590,000 distinct CDR3 sequences, about 14% seen once. Sequenced input: blood. These receptors all come from a woman aged 18-29 years with Graves' ophthalmopathy.

CDR3 region: CATTGLAYEQYF. Here the CDR3 DNA reads TGTGCCACCACAGGTCTGGCCTACGAGCAGTACTTC. The J gene is TRBJ2-7, the V gene TRBV10-3, with D perhaps matching TRBD1 (5 bases). CDR1 ENHRY and CDR2 SYGVKD come from the germline V gene. V lost 10 bases and J 2 bases, leaving 12 bases between the germline ends. The CDR3 sequence is 12 residues long.

This clonotype was recorded at least ten times. This chain uses TRBV7-3 with TRBJ2-5; TRBD1 matches 7 bases. The V and J ends lost 0 bases and 2 bases, in that order; junction bases with no gene match: 3. The CDR3 loop spans 15 amino acids. The germline gives CDR1 SGHTA, CDR2 FQGTGA. The CDR3 nucleotides are TGTGCCAGCAGCTTAACAACAGGGGTACAAGAGACCCAGTACTTC. It is translated as CASSLTTGVQETQYF.

This clonotype occurred many times. The V gene is TRBV6-2 or TRBV6-3, the J gene TRBJ1-1; 11 bases agree with TRBD1. J lost 1 base, V lost 5 bases, and 3 bases had no gene match. The CDR3 contains 15 residues. CDR1 is MNHEY and CDR2 is SVGEGT in the germline V gene. The CDR3 bases are TGTGCCAGCAGTCCGGACAGGGGGCGGAACACTGAAGCTTTCTTT. Protein sequence: CASSPDRGRNTEAFF.

The rearrangement links TRBV18 to TRBJ2-2; TRBD2 matches 7 bases. V trimming: 4 bases; J trimming: 3 bases; junction bases outside the gene matches: 2. CDR1 and CDR2 (germline): KGHSH, LQKENI. The CDR3 is 14 amino acids. CDR3 in amino acids: CASSQRDDTGELFF. The CDR3 region has the DNA TGTGCCAGCTCACAGCGGGACGACACCGGGGAGCTGTTTTTT.

In this sample, this clonotype turned up many times. V gene TRBV12-3 or TRBV12-4 combines with J gene TRBJ2-3, with a tentative D call TRBD1 (7 bases). Trimming removed 6 bases at V and 3 bases at J, with 13 bases between. CDR3 length equals 14 residues. The CDR3 loop reads CASRRDSFTDTQYF. The CDR3 region has the DNA TGTGCCAGCAGGCGGGACAGCTTTACAGATACGCAGTATTTT.

In regard to this clonotype: Mismatch with germline at one junction end may stem from a read error. V gene TRBV6-2 or TRBV6-3 combines with J gene TRBJ2-7; possibly TRBD1 for D (6 bases). The CDR3 totals 17 residues. CDR1 MNHEY and CDR2 SVGEGT come from the germline V gene. The CDR3 DNA follows: TGCGCCAGCGGTTCCCACGGACAGTCTAGCTCAGCCTACGAGCAGTACTTC. Amino acids: CASGSHGQSSSAYEQYF.

This clonotype was seen a handful of times. The chain carries TRBV4-2 and TRBJ2-6, with 7 bases that match TRBD2. Germline trimming cut 4 bases from V and 0 bases from J; bases unmatched to any gene: 9. There are 18 residues in the CDR3. Germline CDR1 is LGHNA and CDR2 is YNFKEQ. The CDR3 nucleotides read TGTGCCAGCAGCCCGACCGTCGGGGGGACCTCTGGGGCCAACGTCCTGACTTTC. Residues: CASSPTVGGTSGANVLTF.

This clonotype was seen a few times. The gene calls are TRBV6-4 and TRBJ2-2; 9 nucleotides line up with TRBD1. The CDR3 is made up of 16 amino acids. Germline assignment: CDR1 MRHNA and CDR2 SNTAGT. With V trimmed by 2 bases and J by 4 bases, 5 bases remained unmatched. CDR3 DNA sequence: TGTGCCAGCAGTGACGCCCCGGGACAGGGCACCGGGGAGCTGTTTTTT. It yields the protein CASSDAPGQGTGELFF.

This clonotype was detected ten times or more. Here the CDR3 reads CASSVFPGTGNTGELFF. As DNA, the CDR3 is TGTGCCAGCAGCGTCTTCCCCGGGACAGGGAACACCGGGGAGCTGTTTTTT. The chain couples TRBV9 to TRBJ2-2, with TRBD1 identical over 8 bases. Germline CDR1 SGDLS, CDR2 YYNGEE. This CDR3 has 17 residues. V lost 2 bases to trimming and J lost 1 base; unmatched junction nucleotides: 7.

This clonotype was seen repeatedly, ten times or more. The chain is built from TRBV30 and TRBJ1-1; D call uncertain. The V gene lost 1 base and the J gene lost 6 bases, with 9 bases spanning the gap. The CDR3 spans 12 residues. Germline V gives CDR1 GTSNPN, CDR2 SVGIG (reference sequence). CDR3 nucleotide sequence: TGTGCCTGGAGTGCCCCGGGTCCTGAAGCTTTCTTT. It encodes CAWSAPGPEAFF.